Listed below are T cell receptor beta chains from one sample, sequenced in a study of response to subunit inactivated influenza vaccine. TCRdb passed the RT-PCR reads through MiXCR, listing each CDR3 protein once. The sample holds about 540,000 distinct CDR3 sequences, under 30% seen once. This same sample was also part of a study on T cells expressing NK-cell markers.

Source: CD4+ T cells sorted from PBMCs, taken roughly 12 days after vaccination. These receptors were taken from a man aged 50 to 60 who received an inactivated influenza vaccine. The CDR3 runs from the conserved cysteine through the conserved F or W. The D gene is left open where the match is weak. Only part of the rows carry a size: once, few, many, or a class if the clone is expanded.

CDR3 protein | CDR3 DNA | J gene | D gene | V gene | clone size
CASSWGTGGSGEQFF | TGTGCCAGCAGCTGGGGGACAGGGGGCTCGGGTGAGCAGTTCTTC | TRBJ2-1 | TRBD1 | TRBV7-9 | .
CASSLAGTTNYNEQFF | TGTGCCAGCAGCTTAGCGGGGACCACCAATTACAATGAGCAGTTCTTC | TRBJ2-1 | . | TRBV7-2 | .
CSAPPLRGATYNEQFF | TGCAGTGCTCCCCCTCTGCGGGGGGCCACCTACAATGAGCAGTTCTTC | TRBJ2-1 | TRBD2 | TRBV20-1 | .
CASSFGSSHEQFF | TGCGCCAGCAGCTTTGGGAGTAGCCATGAGCAGTTCTTC | TRBJ2-1 | . | TRBV5-1 | few
CASSFDRGGSGELFF | TGCGCCAGCAGCTTCGACAGGGGCGGATCCGGGGAGCTGTTTTTT | TRBJ2-2 | TRBD1 | TRBV5-1 | many
CSVSGTGGLWSTDTQYF | TGCAGCGTCTCCGGAACAGGGGGACTCTGGAGCACAGATACGCAGTATTTT | TRBJ2-3 | TRBD1 | TRBV29-1 | few
CASRMSRRQSTDTQYF | TGTGCCAGCAGAATGAGCCGGCGACAAAGCACAGATACGCAGTATTTT | TRBJ2-3 | . | TRBV5-6 | few
CASSSSGGAPEQYF | TGCGCCAGCAGCAGTAGCGGGGGGGCCCCCGAGCAGTACTTC | TRBJ2-7 | TRBD2 | TRBV5-1 | few
CATSDWSGRYGYTF | TGTGCCACCAGTGATTGGTCAGGGCGCTATGGCTACACCTTC | TRBJ1-2 | . | TRBV24-1 | few
CASRPTGGAEAFF | TGTGCCAGCAGACCTACAGGGGGTGCTGAAGCTTTCTTT | TRBJ1-1 | TRBD1 | TRBV6-1 | few
CASSRRGLAYEQYF | TGTGCCAGCAGTCGGAGGGGGCTCGCCTACGAGCAGTACTTC | TRBJ2-7 | . | TRBV6-1 | many
CSARGTWAYGYTF | TGCAGTGCTAGAGGGACATGGGCATATGGCTACACCTTC | TRBJ1-2 | . | TRBV20-1 | few
CATSGSSGESTDTQYF | TGTGCCACCAGTGGTTCCAGCGGGGAGAGCACAGATACGCAGTATTTT | TRBJ2-3 | TRBD2 | TRBV24-1 | few
CASIERDRRLNEQFF | TGTGCCAGCATCGAGCGGGACAGGAGACTCAATGAGCAGTTCTTC | TRBJ2-1 | . | TRBV12-3/TRBV12-4 | few
CSSSLTGYTEAFF | TGTTCCAGCAGCTTAACGGGGTACACTGAAGCTTTCTTT | TRBJ1-1 | . | TRBV11-1 | .
CATSRGVNAEAFF | TGTGCCACCAGCAGAGGGGTGAACGCTGAAGCTTTCTTT | TRBJ1-1 | . | TRBV15 | .
CASKQGGSLYGYTF | TGTGCCAGCAAGCAGGGTGGGAGCCTCTATGGCTACACCTTC | TRBJ1-2 | . | TRBV12-3/TRBV12-4 | .
CASSRPGLVYNEQFF | TGTGCCAGCAGCCGGCCGGGACTGGTCTACAATGAGCAGTTCTTC | TRBJ2-1 | . | TRBV14 | .
CSATGAGGQPQHF | TGCAGTGCCACCGGGGCCGGCGGTCAGCCCCAGCATTTT | TRBJ1-5 | . | TRBV20-1 | .
CASSQDRGVGEQYF | TGCGCCAGCAGCCAAGATAGAGGGGTAGGCGAGCAGTACTTC | TRBJ2-7 | . | TRBV4-3 | few
CSATVIDDANTGELFF | TGCAGTGCCACCGTCATCGACGACGCGAACACCGGGGAGCTGTTTTTT | TRBJ2-2 | . | TRBV20-1 | .
CASSLDLTSGFTDTQYF | TGTGCCAGCAGCTTAGACCTGACTAGCGGGTTCACAGATACGCAGTATTTT | TRBJ2-3 | TRBD2 | TRBV7-8 | few
CATSTGQGDEQYF | TGTGCCACCAGCACCGGACAGGGGGACGAGCAGTACTTC | TRBJ2-7 | TRBD1 | TRBV15 | few
CASSWDSSTDTQYF | TGTGCCAGCAGCTGGGACAGTAGCACAGATACGCAGTATTTT | TRBJ2-3 | TRBD1 | TRBV5-5 | few
CASRFLAGEAYEQYF | TGTGCCAGCAGGTTTCTAGCGGGGGAAGCCTACGAGCAGTACTTC | TRBJ2-7 | TRBD2 | TRBV5-5 | few
CASSVGGTSVHEQYF | TGTGCCAGCAGCGTAGGTGGGACTAGCGTTCACGAGCAGTACTTC | TRBJ2-7 | TRBD2 | TRBV9 | few
CASSLMRGFYEQYF | TGCGCCAGCAGCTTGATGAGGGGATTCTACGAGCAGTACTTC | TRBJ2-7 | . | TRBV5-1 | few
CASSDRGPTNEKLFF | TGTGCCAGCAGCGACCGGGGTCCAACTAATGAAAAACTGTTTTTT | TRBJ1-4 | . | TRBV2 | .
CASSEARGPPLYNEQFF | TGTGCCAGCAGTGAAGCCCGGGGGCCCCCCCTATACAATGAGCAGTTCTTC | TRBJ2-1 | . | TRBV2 | once
CASSQGGRGNEQFF | TGTGCCAGCAGCCAAGGGGGGCGCGGGAATGAGCAGTTCTTC | TRBJ2-1 | . | TRBV3-1 | many
CASSPPRGSREGYGYTF | TGTGCCAGCAGCCCCCCCCGAGGGAGCCGGGAGGGCTATGGCTACACCTTC | TRBJ1-2 | . | TRBV5-4 | .
CASSLEAGRTQYF | TGTGCCAGCAGCTTAGAGGCAGGGCGGACCCAGTACTTC | TRBJ2-5 | . | TRBV7-6 | few
CASSLDPRDSYTGELFF | TGTGCCAGCAGTTTAGACCCCCGGGACAGCTACACCGGGGAGCTGTTTTTT | TRBJ2-2 | TRBD1 | TRBV28 | .
CASSVSTLRGRRNEQFF | TGTGCCAGCAGTGTGTCTACATTGCGCGGGAGGAGAAATGAGCAGTTCTTC | TRBJ2-1 | TRBD2 | TRBV28 | .
CSAMARGLSTGELFF | TGCAGTGCTATGGCCAGGGGTCTTAGTACCGGGGAGCTGTTTTTT | TRBJ2-2 | . | TRBV20-1 | .
CASSPQIYNSPLHF | TGTGCCAGCTCACCACAGATTTATAATTCACCCCTCCACTTT | TRBJ1-6 | . | TRBV18 | few
CASSPYRTLGDTQYF | TGTGCCAGCAGCCCCTACCGGACTCTGGGAGATACGCAGTATTTT | TRBJ2-3 | . | TRBV7-2 | few
CASSARGARGYTF | TGTGCCAGCAGTGCTCGGGGGGCAAGAGGCTACACCTTC | TRBJ1-2 | . | TRBV6-1 | many
CASSLNQGQGTEAFF | TGCGCCAGCAGCTTGAATCAGGGTCAGGGTACTGAAGCTTTCTTT | TRBJ1-1 | . | TRBV5-1 | .
CAISELGGAYNEQFF | TGTGCCATCAGTGAGTTGGGGGGGGCCTACAATGAGCAGTTCTTC | TRBJ2-1 | TRBD2 | TRBV10-3 | .
CASSQVVDRSYEQYF | TGCGCCAGCAGCCAAGTTGTGGACAGGAGCTACGAGCAGTACTTC | TRBJ2-7 | TRBD1 | TRBV4-3 | few
CASSLGASGRYNEQFF | TGTGCCAGCAGCTTAGGAGCTAGCGGGAGGTACAATGAGCAGTTCTTC | TRBJ2-1 | TRBD2 | TRBV7-2 | few
CASSLTSFEQFF | TGTGCCAGCAGCCTCACTAGCTTTGAGCAGTTCTTC | TRBJ2-1 | . | TRBV12-3/TRBV12-4 | many
CASASPGEEQFF | TGTGCCAGCGCCTCCCCGGGGGAGGAGCAGTTCTTC | TRBJ2-1 | . | TRBV28 | .
CASSLEGALGELFF | TGTGCCAGCAGCTTAGAGGGGGCCTTAGGGGAGCTGTTTTTT | TRBJ2-2 | . | TRBV11-2 | .
CATSRDLGGRGAQYF | TGTGCCACCAGCAGAGATCTAGGGGGCCGTGGGGCCCAGTACTTC | TRBJ2-5 | TRBD1 | TRBV15 | few
CASSLQGLGANVLTF | TGTGCCAGCAGCCTACAGGGGCTCGGGGCCAACGTCCTGACTTTC | TRBJ2-6 | TRBD1 | TRBV6-2/TRBV6-3 | .
CASSPPVTEAFF | TGTGCCAGCAGCCCCCCCGTTACTGAAGCTTTCTTT | TRBJ1-1 | . | TRBV7-9 | .
CASSRALLQNPSNQPQHF | TGTGCCAGCAGCCGCGCGCTCTTACAGAATCCTAGCAATCAGCCCCAGCATTTT | TRBJ1-5 | . | TRBV4-2 | few
CASSQDISQYYGYTF | TGTGCCAGCAGCCAAGATATTAGCCAGTACTATGGCTACACCTTC | TRBJ1-2 | . | TRBV4-2 | few
CASSYDSSYEQYF | TGTGCCAGCAGTTACGACTCTTCCTACGAGCAGTACTTC | TRBJ2-7 | . | TRBV6-5 | few